This T cell receptor (beta chain) appears in the sequencing data of a study of identifying expanded T cells in peripheral blood. General study findings and limits: Over approximately two and four weeks, about 15 and 19 clones changed, versus roughly 1.1 between replicates.

This CDR3 contains 14 residues. V lost 2 bases and J lost 3, with 8 bases in between. Germline V gene data show CDR1 as SGHRS and CDR2 as YFSETQ. No infections or other immune events were documented during collection. With respect to this clone: Its target is unknown.

Assay used: immunoSEQ multiplex PCR; TCRdb lists only in-frame clones, some missing. This table holds over 85,000 clones, approximately 85% found once. The sample consisted of blood. The receptor was derived from a person between 18 and 70 years old in good health. V and J are TRBV5-1 and TRBJ1-4, with D unresolved. The CDR3, as DNA: TGCGCCAGCAGCTTTTACAGCCCTAATGAAAAACTGTTTTTT. Translation gives CASSFYSPNEKLFF.